A single sample gave rise to the 18 T cell receptor beta chains below, sequenced in a study of CD8+ T cells in alopecia areata. Isolated RNA was reverse transcribed into cDNA used as the sequencing template. Produced via immunoSEQ multiplex PCR; TCRdb's table is partial and in-frame only. The sample carries under 200,000 clones, around three fifths recorded once. Specified treatment: oral pan-JAK inhibitor, 5-10 mg twice daily. The starting material was CD4+ T cells sorted from blood, obtained at week 24, from a patient treated with tofacitinib. The receptor source for this set is a human donor with alopecia areata.

The chain uses TRBV7-6 and TRBJ1-6; TRBD1 aligns across 7 bases. The V gene end was trimmed by 5 bases and the J gene end by 7 bases; junction bases not matched to a gene: 5. The germline V gene has CDR1 SGHVS and CDR2 FNYEAQ. The CDR3 contains 14 residues. CDR3 loop: CASSQTGQNSPLHF. The CDR3, as DNA: TGTGCCAGCAGCCAGACAGGGCAGAATTCACCCCTCCACTTT.

Only one count was recorded for this clone. This rearrangement joins TRBV23-1 to TRBJ2-7; 8 nucleotides match TRBD2. TRBV23-1 is placed among ORFs of uncertain function. The CDR3 has 15 residues. V gave up 11 bases and J gave up 0 bases; unmatched junction bases: 12. The CDR3 sequence is CAAQGGSGSSYEQYF. The CDR3 coding sequence is TGCGCCGCCCAGGGAGGGAGCGGGAGCTCCTACGAGCAGTACTTC.

The chain combines TRBV30 with TRBJ2-3; D is undetermined. This CDR3 has 15 residues. V shed 1 base and J shed 2 bases, with 13 bases lying between them. Germline V gene sequence: CDR1 GTSNPN, CDR2 SVGIG (reference sequence). CDR3 region: CAWSGRQFLTDTQYF. CDR3 nucleotides: TGTGCCTGGAGTGGACGGCAGTTTCTCACAGATACGCAGTATTTT.

The genes are TRBV5-1 and TRBJ1-6; TRBD1 agrees at 7 bases. V shed 3 bases, J shed 9 bases, and the junction held 9 bases outside the gene matches. This CDR3 has 15 residues. Germline V lookup: CDR1 SGHRS, CDR2 YFSETQ. The CDR3 bases are TGCGCCAGCAGCTCGCAGGGGGATTTCACTTCACCCCTCCACTTT. Its protein is CASSSQGDFTSPLHF.

The CDR3 region has the DNA TGTGCCTGGAGGACGGACAGCGGTACTAACTATGGCTACACCTTC. Its translation is CAWRTDSGTNYGYTF. The chain couples TRBV30 to TRBJ1-2; D perhaps matches TRBD1 (6 bases). The CDR3 is 15 amino acids. Germline CDR1 reads GTSNPN; CDR2 reads SVGIG (reference sequence). The V gene lost 3 bases and the J gene lost 0 bases, with 14 bases spanning the gap.

The chain employs TRBV4-2 and TRBJ2-1; TRBD2 is a possible D gene (5 bases). The CDR3 is 16 residues long. Trimming cost V 0 bases and J 2 bases, with 11 bases left between them. Germline CDR1 reads LGHNA; CDR2 reads YNFKEQ. This CDR3 is CASSQEPSGPYNEQFF. CDR3 sequence (DNA): TGTGCCAGCAGCCAAGAGCCCAGCGGCCCCTACAATGAGCAGTTCTTC.

This clone has a handful of counts. The rearrangement links TRBV6-4 to TRBJ1-1; D remains unclear. V lost 6 bases and J 0 bases, leaving 11 bases between the germline ends. This CDR3 spans 14 amino acids. CDR1 MRHNA and CDR2 SNTAGT come from the germline V gene. The CDR3 loop reads CASSPGGVNTEAFF. The CDR3, as DNA: TGTGCCAGCAGCCCCGGCGGAGTGAACACTGAAGCTTTCTTT.

The chain carries TRBV4-2 and TRBJ2-2; no reliable D call. Germline V gene data show CDR1 as LGHNA and CDR2 as YNFKEQ. This CDR3 region has 12 residues. Trimming left V 0 bases short and J 6 bases short, with 2 bases between. CDR3 region: CASSQESGELFF. Written as DNA, the CDR3 is TGTGCCAGCAGCCAAGAGTCCGGGGAGCTGTTTTTT.

Notes on this clone: The sample contains more than one DNA sequence encoding this CDR3. The chain couples TRBV4-1 to TRBJ2-7, with D possibly TRBD2 on 6 matching bases. CDR3 size: 15 residues. Looked up from germline, CDR1 is MGHRA and CDR2 is YSYEKL. Trimming took off 0 bases at V and 4 bases at J, with 13 bases between the two ends. The chain's CDR3 is CASSQETTRVYEQYF. The CDR3 DNA reads TGCGCCAGCAGCCAAGAGACGACTAGGGTTTACGAGCAGTACTTC.

This clone was seen only a few times. This chain links TRBV29-1 with TRBJ2-2; the D gene is possibly TRBD2 (5 bases). V lost 7 bases to trimming and J lost 3 bases, with 12 bases between them. The CDR3 loop spans 13 amino acids. The germline gives CDR1 SQVTM, CDR2 ANQGSEA. The CDR3 coding sequence is TGCAGCGCCCTTAGCGATGACACCGGGGAGCTGTTTTTT. This sequence encodes CSALSDDTGELFF.

In regard to this clone: Other nucleotide sequences in the sample specify the same CDR3. The chain has TRBV5-1 and TRBJ1-5; maybe TRBD1 (5 bases). This CDR3 comprises 15 residues. Trimming removed 0 bases from V and 0 bases from J, with 7 bases in between. The V gene's germline CDR1 is SGHRS and CDR2 YFSETQ. Written as DNA, the CDR3 is TGCGCCAGCAGCTTGGGACAGAGTAGCAATCAGCCCCAGCATTTT. Protein sequence: CASSLGQSSNQPQHF.

The rearrangement links TRBV6-5 to TRBJ2-1; a weak D match, TRBD2 (7 bases). The germline gives CDR1 MNHEY, CDR2 SVGAGI. The V and J ends lost 4 bases and 7 bases respectively, with 14 bases between them. The CDR3 length is 14 residues. CDR3 bases: TGTGCCAGCAGTTCCGCGGGGGCTCGAAATGAGCAGTTCTTC. Its translation is CASSSAGARNEQFF.

Only a few counts were recorded for this clone. The V and J genes are TRBV5-6 and TRBJ2-7; 13 positions match TRBD2. Germline V gene sequence: CDR1 SGHDT, CDR2 YYEEEE. Trimming cost V 4 bases and J 1 base; bases outside gene matches: 5. The CDR3 is 16 residues long. CDR3 sequence reads: CASSGTSGAISYEQYF. DNA for the CDR3: TGTGCCAGCAGCGGGACTAGCGGGGCTATTTCCTACGAGCAGTACTTC.

This rearrangement joins TRBV7-9 to TRBJ1-5; no firm D call. Germline CDR1 SEHNR, CDR2 FQNEAQ (reference sequence). This CDR3 is 14 amino acids long. V shed 2 bases and J shed 7 bases, with 12 bases lying between them. The CDR3 here is CASSLSEAGQPQHF. The DNA of the CDR3 is TGTGCCAGCAGCTTATCAGAGGCCGGGCAGCCCCAGCATTTT. Supplemented by reference TRBV7-9 and TRBJ1-5, the full variable domain reads DTGVSQNPRHKITKRGQNVTFRCDPISEHNRLYWYRQTLGQGPEFLTYFQNEAQLEKSRLLSDRFSAERPKGSFSTLEIQRTEQGDSAMYLCASSLSEAGQPQHFGDGTRLSIL.

The rearrangement links TRBV30 to TRBJ2-1; 11 bases agree with TRBD2. The CDR3 consists of 15 residues. Germline-derived CDR1 and CDR2 are GTSNPN and SVGIG (reference sequence). After removal of 6 bases from V and 6 bases from J, the junction contained 10 bases not matched to a gene. In DNA form, the CDR3 reads TGTGCCTGCTTACCCGGGACTAGCGGTAGCAATGAGCAGTTCTTC. Amino acids: CACLPGTSGSNEQFF.

This clone was observed a handful of times. This chain uses TRBV4-1 with TRBJ2-1; TRBD2 matches 8 bases. CDR3 length: 15 residues. The J segment lost 15 bases and the V segment lost 1 base, leaving 14 bases of the junction unmatched. The germline V gene has CDR1 MGHRA and CDR2 YSYEKL. CDR3 DNA sequence: TGCGCCAGCAGCCAAGGCGGAGCGGGGGACAATGGTGCGTTCTTC. This codes for CASSQGGAGDNGAFF.

This clone occurred a few times. V usage is TRBV30 and J usage is TRBJ1-5, with unresolved D. In germline, CDR1 is GTSNPN, CDR2 SVGIG (reference sequence). The germline V and J ends were trimmed by 0 bases and 7 bases, with 16 bases remaining between them. The CDR3 contains 15 residues. Here the CDR3 reads CAWSVRADLTQPQHF. For the CDR3, the DNA is TGTGCCTGGAGTGTGCGGGCAGACCTTACCCAGCCCCAGCATTTT.

The J gene is TRBJ2-4, the V gene TRBV6-5, with 10 positions matching TRBD1. The germline V gene encodes CDR1 MNHEY and CDR2 SVGAGI. The CDR3 sequence is 15 residues long. V shed 5 bases and J 7 bases; nucleotides not matched to a gene: 8. The CDR3: CASSKLGQGSNIQYF. CDR3 coding DNA: TGTGCCAGCAGTAAATTGGGACAGGGGTCGAACATTCAGTACTTC.